This is a list of T cell receptor beta chains from one sample in a study of shared clonotypes between healthy human individuals. Sequencing used immunoSEQ multiplex PCR; TCRdb keeps in-frame clones, though not all of them. Here the sample spans around 2.1 million clones, 85% to 95% being singletons. The sample comprised naive CD8+ T cells from PBMCs. These TCRs come from a man in his late teens or twenties in good health. Some clones in this sample may be carry-over from other donors' samples. CDR3s include the opening cysteine and the closing phenylalanine or tryptophan. The order of the fields is V gene, D gene, J gene, clone size, CDR3 protein, CDR3 DNA. D genes are given only for firm matches. Size tells how often a clone was seen (once, few, many) or the class of an expanded clone, and some rows leave it out.

V: TRBV30; D: -; J: TRBJ1-2; size: -; CDR3: CAWSVPWTVYGYTF; DNA: TGTGCCTGGAGTGTACCATGGACAGTCTATGGCTACACCTTC
V: TRBV2; D: -; J: TRBJ2-7; size: -; CDR3: CASDEGIGDKYF; DNA: TGTGCCAGCGACGAAGGTATCGGGGATAAGTACTTC
V: TRBV5-1; D: -; J: TRBJ2-7; size: -; CDR3: CASSSPFYEQYF; DNA: TGCGCCAGCAGCTCGCCTTTTTACGAGCAGTACTTC
V: TRBV13; D: TRBD1; J: TRBJ2-5; size: -; CDR3: CASSFEGTGSARGAQYF; DNA: TGTGCCAGCAGCTTCGAGGGGACAGGGAGCGCCCGGGGGGCCCAGTACTTC
V: TRBV28; D: -; J: TRBJ1-5; size: -; CDR3: CASSFSGQGNQPQHF; DNA: TGTGCCAGCAGTTTCAGCGGGCAGGGCAATCAGCCCCAGCATTTT
V: TRBV27; D: TRBD2; J: TRBJ2-3; size: -; CDR3: CASSLLGSSGSTDTQYF; DNA: TGTGCCAGCAGTTTACTTGGCTCTAGCGGCTCCACAGATACGCAGTATTTT
V: TRBV19; D: -; J: TRBJ2-3; size: -; CDR3: CASSLGASLTDTQYF; DNA: TGTGCCAGTTCTCTTGGCGCATCCCTCACAGATACGCAGTATTTT
V: TRBV28; D: -; J: TRBJ1-1; size: -; CDR3: CASSLWEGNTEAFF; DNA: TGTGCCAGCAGTTTATGGGAGGGGAACACTGAAGCTTTCTTT
V: TRBV9; D: TRBD1; J: TRBJ1-2; size: -; CDR3: CASSPRDRGWGYTF; DNA: TGTGCCAGCAGCCCCCGGGACAGGGGGTGGGGCTACACCTTC
V: TRBV10-3; D: -; J: TRBJ2-7; size: once; CDR3: CATGISGTYEQYF; DNA: TGTGCCACTGGGATTAGCGGAACCTACGAGCAGTACTTC
V: TRBV5-6; D: -; J: TRBJ2-7; size: -; CDR3: CASSPGAYEQYF; DNA: TGTGCCAGCAGCCCGGGGGCCTACGAGCAGTACTTC
V: TRBV27; D: -; J: TRBJ2-7; size: -; CDR3: CASSLGQLPYEQYF; DNA: TGTGCCAGCAGTTTAGGCCAACTACCGTACGAGCAGTACTTC
V: TRBV4-1; D: -; J: TRBJ1-5; size: -; CDR3: CASSPFSGGAQHF; DNA: TGCGCCAGCAGCCCATTCTCCGGGGGGGCCCAGCATTTT
V: TRBV19; D: TRBD1; J: TRBJ2-6; size: -; CDR3: CASGDRISGANVLTF; DNA: TGTGCCAGCGGGGACAGGATCTCTGGGGCCAACGTCCTGACTTTC
V: TRBV5-4; D: -; J: TRBJ1-1; size: -; CDR3: CASSLEQGYTEAFF; DNA: TGTGCCAGCAGCTTGGAACAGGGTTACACTGAAGCTTTCTTT
V: TRBV19; D: -; J: TRBJ1-1; size: -; CDR3: CASSPRTYTEAFF; DNA: TGTGCCAGTAGTCCCCGAACCTACACTGAAGCTTTCTTT
V: TRBV30; D: -; J: TRBJ1-2; size: -; CDR3: CAWSDDRIFYTF; DNA: TGTGCCTGGAGTGACGACAGGATTTTCTACACCTTC
V: TRBV7-9; D: TRBD1; J: TRBJ2-2; size: -; CDR3: CASSPGTENTGELFF; DNA: TGTGCCAGCAGTCCTGGGACAGAAAACACCGGGGAGCTGTTTTTT
V: TRBV9; D: -; J: TRBJ2-1; size: -; CDR3: CASSKEGFRPTDEQFF; DNA: TGTGCCAGCAGCAAAGAGGGGTTCAGACCGACAGATGAGCAGTTCTTC
V: TRBV28; D: TRBD2; J: TRBJ2-3; size: -; CDR3: CASSILAGVTDTQYF; DNA: TGTGCCAGCAGTATTCTAGCGGGAGTCACAGATACGCAGTATTTT
V: TRBV10-1; D: -; J: TRBJ1-5; size: -; CDR3: CASTTPPGAGQPQHF; DNA: TGCGCCAGCACAACACCCCCGGGGGCGGGTCAGCCCCAGCATTTT
V: TRBV10-3; D: -; J: TRBJ1-5; size: -; CDR3: CAISESEGIVNQPQHF; DNA: TGTGCCATCAGTGAGTCGGAAGGGATTGTGAATCAGCCCCAGCATTTT
V: TRBV19; D: TRBD2; J: TRBJ2-2; size: once; CDR3: CASSIIAGPNTGELFF; DNA: TGTGCCAGTAGTATCATAGCGGGCCCGAACACCGGGGAGCTGTTTTTT
V: TRBV19; D: TRBD1; J: TRBJ2-6; size: -; CDR3: CASSVPGQGSSGANVLTF; DNA: TGTGCCAGTAGTGTCCCGGGACAGGGGTCCTCTGGGGCCAACGTCCTGACTTTC
V: TRBV30; D: -; J: TRBJ1-2; size: few; CDR3: CAWSYAILPNYGYTF; DNA: TGTGCCTGGAGTTACGCAATACTACCGAACTATGGCTACACCTTC
V: TRBV6-6; D: -; J: TRBJ2-5; size: -; CDR3: CASSSDKNQETQYF; DNA: TGTGCCAGCAGTTCCGACAAGAACCAAGAGACCCAGTACTTC
V: TRBV7-9; D: TRBD1; J: TRBJ1-2; size: -; CDR3: CASSQSDRVNDGYTF; DNA: TGTGCCAGCAGCCAATCCGACAGGGTCAACGATGGCTACACCTTC
V: TRBV5-4; D: -; J: TRBJ2-1; size: -; CDR3: CASSPGLRPRDNEQFF; DNA: TGTGCCAGCAGCCCTGGACTCCGACCTAGGGACAATGAGCAGTTCTTC
V: TRBV7-2; D: -; J: TRBJ2-7; size: -; CDR3: CASSSYRALSEQYF; DNA: TGTGCCAGCAGCTCCTACCGGGCCCTCTCGGAGCAGTACTTC
V: TRBV2; D: -; J: TRBJ1-3; size: -; CDR3: CASSDQKGAGNTIYF; DNA: TGTGCCAGCAGTGATCAGAAGGGAGCTGGAAACACCATATATTTT
V: TRBV11-2; D: -; J: TRBJ2-1; size: -; CDR3: CASSLGTDYNEQFF; DNA: TGTGCCAGCAGCTTAGGGACAGATTACAATGAGCAGTTCTTC
V: TRBV7-8; D: TRBD2; J: TRBJ2-7; size: -; CDR3: CASSVMGLTYEQYF; DNA: TGTGCCAGCAGCGTGATGGGACTAACCTACGAGCAGTACTTC
V: TRBV2; D: -; J: TRBJ2-2; size: -; CDR3: CASKRGYDTGELFF; DNA: TGTGCCAGCAAACGGGGATATGACACCGGGGAGCTGTTTTTT